These 15 T cell receptor beta chains were all obtained from the same sample, sequenced in a study of cytomegalovirus exposure and HLA in healthy donors. The PCR was carried out with 60 Vbeta primers and 13 Jbeta primers. Libraries were prepared by immunoSEQ multiplex PCR; TCRdb keeps only in-frame clonotypes and omits some of them. The data show about 140,000 clones, with around 80% seen just once and about 3.4% held by the top ten. Material: PBMCs. The receptors shown here come from a man aged 18 to 29 in good health and CMV-seropositive.

The chain uses TRBV27 and TRBJ2-3, with D tentatively TRBD1 (6 bases). The V and J ends lost 2 bases and 8 bases respectively, with 11 bases between them. The germline V gene has CDR1 MNHEY and CDR2 SMNVEV (reference sequence). CDR3 length equals 13 residues. The DNA of the CDR3 is TGTGCCAGCAGTTTACAACCCAGGGGTACGCAGTATTTT. Protein product: CASSLQPRGTQYF.

This clone was seen only once. The junction differs from germline at one of its ends, possibly a read error. V gene TRBV7-7 combines with J gene TRBJ2-5, with a tentative D call TRBD2 (5 bases). The CDR3 spans 14 residues. Germline V gene sequence: CDR1 SSHAT, CDR2 FNYEAQ (reference sequence). Here the CDR3 reads CASSLVSGSETQYF. CDR3 bases: TGTGCTAGCAGCTTGGTGAGCGGAAGTGAGACCCAGTACTTC.

The V gene is TRBV11-2, the J gene TRBJ2-3; no clear D. V lost 3 bases and J lost 6, with 13 bases in between. Looked up from germline, CDR1 is SGHAT and CDR2 is FQNNGV. This CDR3 has 14 residues. The CDR3 sequence is CASSFRGVGDTQYF. The CDR3 DNA is TGTGCCAGCAGCTTTAGAGGTGTCGGTGATACGCAGTATTTT.

This chain connects TRBV28 to TRBJ2-1; D uncertain. Germline lookup yields CDR1 MDHEN and CDR2 SYDVKM. V dropped 6 bases and J dropped 8 bases, with 11 bases sitting between them. The CDR3 runs 12 residues. The CDR3 bases are TGTGCCAGCAGCCTAGATGGTGATGAGCAGTTCTTC. It translates to CASSLDGDEQFF.

The chain couples TRBV18 to TRBJ1-1; weak D call: TRBD1 (6 bases). V gave up 2 bases and J gave up 8 bases, with 12 bases separating them. The CDR3 consists of 13 residues. Germline-derived CDR1 and CDR2 are KGHSH and LQKENI. Here the CDR3 reads CASSPDGGREAFF. The CDR3 DNA follows: TGTGCCAGCTCACCAGACGGGGGGCGAGAAGCTTTCTTT. Full variable domain (outside the CDR3, taken from reference TRBV18 and TRBJ1-1): NAGVMQNPRHLVRRRGQEARLRCSPMKGHSHVYWYRQLPEEGLKFMVYLQKENIIDESGMPKERFSAEFPKEGPSILRIQQVVRGDSAAYFCASSPDGGREAFFGQGTRLTVV.

The J gene is TRBJ1-4, the V gene TRBV10-2; D gene unclear. Looked up from germline, CDR1 is WSHSY and CDR2 is SAAADI. This CDR3 is 15 amino acids long. Trimming took off 4 bases at V and 5 bases at J, with 14 bases between the two ends. The CDR3 sequence: CASSGLRERNEKLFF. CDR3 nucleotides: TGCGCCAGCAGTGGCCTAAGGGAGAGGAATGAAAAACTGTTTTTT.

The genes are TRBV18 and TRBJ2-1, with D possibly being TRBD2 (5 bases). This CDR3 comprises 20 residues. Germline V gene sequence: CDR1 KGHSH, CDR2 LQKENI. Trimming removed 1 base from V and 1 base from J, with 23 bases in between. CDR3 coding DNA: TGTGCCAGCTCACCACTCGCCAAGGCCTCAGCTAGCCGTTCCTACAATGAGCAGTTCTTC. Its translation is CASSPLAKASASRSYNEQFF.

J is TRBJ1-1 and V is TRBV5-1; 9 bases agree with TRBD1. This CDR3 is built from 14 residues. From germline, CDR1 is SGHRS and CDR2 YFSETQ. The trim removed 5 bases at V and 3 bases at J, leaving 5 bases unmatched. The CDR3 loop is CASSAGQGHTEAFF. CDR3 nucleotides: TGCGCCAGCAGTGCGGGACAGGGACACACTGAAGCTTTCTTT.

This sequence joins TRBV7-2 and TRBJ1-1, with TRBD1 matching 7 bases. In germline, CDR1 is SGHTA, CDR2 FQGNSA. The CDR3 has 14 residues. Losses at the gene ends were 1 base for V and 4 bases for J; bases not matched to a gene: 3. CDR3 coding DNA: TGTGCCAGCAGCTTAGGAACAGGGGTCACTGAAGCTTTCTTT. Translation: CASSLGTGVTEAFF.

The chain carries TRBV10-1 and TRBJ2-2; tentatively, D is TRBD2 (5 bases). This CDR3 region has 13 residues. Between the trimmed V and J ends, which lost 6 bases and 4 bases, there was a span of 9 bases. The V gene's germline CDR1 is WNHNN and CDR2 SYGVQD (reference sequence). CDR3 in amino acids: CASRGSATGELFF. The CDR3 DNA reads as TGCGCCAGCAGGGGGAGCGCCACCGGGGAGCTGTTTTTT.

This clone was seen a few times. The chain carries TRBV27 and TRBJ2-3; D perhaps matches TRBD1 (5 bases). CDR3 size: 14 residues. In germline, CDR1 is MNHEY, CDR2 SMNVEV (reference sequence). V lost 1 base, J lost 3 bases, and 8 bases lay in between. The CDR3 is CASSLWQGTDTQYF. The CDR3 region has the DNA TGTGCCAGCAGTTTATGGCAGGGTACAGATACGCAGTATTTT.

The chain employs TRBV29-1 and TRBJ2-2; 7 bases agree with TRBD1. CDR1 is SQVTM and CDR2 is ANQGSEA in the germline V gene. The CDR3 runs 13 residues. Losses at the gene ends were 5 bases for V and 3 bases for J; bases not matched to a gene: 3. CDR3 loop: CSVNRGYTGELFF. In nucleotides, the CDR3 is TGCAGCGTTAACAGGGGATACACCGGGGAGCTGTTTTTT.

The CDR3 sequence: CASSSTGQYNEQFF. DNA of the CDR3: TGTGCCAGCAGCTCAACCGGACAGTACAATGAGCAGTTCTTC. The chain carries TRBV7-2 and TRBJ2-1, with a tentative D call TRBD1 (6 bases). The germline V gene has CDR1 SGHTA and CDR2 FQGNSA. V dropped 4 bases and J dropped 4 bases, with 11 bases sitting between them. The CDR3 has 14 residues.

The CDR3 nucleotides are TGCGCCAGCAGCTGGGGGGGGTCCTACGAGCAGTACTTC. It is translated as CASSWGGSYEQYF. The chain carries TRBV5-1 and TRBJ2-7; 7 positions agree with TRBD2. CDR1 and CDR2 from the germline V gene are SGHRS and YFSETQ. V was clipped by 3 bases and J by 1 base; unmatched bases: 1. This CDR3 contains 13 residues.

The V gene is TRBV6-5, the J gene TRBJ2-7; D perhaps matches TRBD2 (6 bases). Trimming shortened V by 2 bases and J by 2 bases, and 16 bases separated the two germline ends. The CDR3 is made up of 16 amino acids. Per the germline V gene, CDR1 is MNHEY and CDR2 is SVGAGI. The CDR3 sequence: CASSYGFGGVPYEQYF. For the CDR3, the DNA is TGTGCCAGCAGTTACGGGTTTGGAGGGGTCCCCTACGAGCAGTACTTC.